What follows are 27 T cell receptor beta chains derived from one specimen sequenced in a study of OX40 agonist ivuxolimab in advanced cancers. Library prep was done by the immunoSEQ multiplex PCR assay. TCRdb re-hosts the immuneACCESS table, in-frame sequences only. Its copies lack some clones; in the studies checked, an unresolved V gene accounts for under half of them, and the cause for the rest is not known. In all, the sample holds roughly 73,000 clones, and roughly 83% of those were seen once. 2.1% of the sample rests with the top ten. The sample was CD4+ or CD8+ T cells sorted from blood, taken in a trial of the OX40 agonist ivuxolimab. These receptors came from an adult with an advanced solid tumor such as melanoma, head and neck, liver or kidney cancer.

The chain joins TRBV2 to TRBJ1-5; D uncertain. The CDR3 has 16 residues. Looked up from germline, CDR1 is SNHLY and CDR2 is FYNNEI. V dropped 1 base and J dropped 7 bases, with 17 bases sitting between them. The DNA for the CDR3 is TGTGCCAGCAGTGAAGTTTCCGGGCAGCTAAAACAGCCCCAGCATTTT. Residues: CASSEVSGQLKQPQHF.

J is TRBJ1-1 and V is TRBV18, with TRBD1 identical over 7 bases. Trimming at V came to 3 bases and at J to 8 bases, leaving 3 bases not matched to a gene. Germline-derived CDR1 and CDR2 are KGHSH and LQKENI. The CDR3 is 12 residues long. The CDR3 region is CASSPGQAEAFF. The CDR3 DNA sequence: TGTGCCAGCTCACCCGGACAGGCCGAAGCTTTCTTT.

This clone has a single count. Other nucleotide sequences in the sample specify the same CDR3. This chain joins TRBV5-4 and TRBJ2-7, with TRBD2 identical over 9 bases. With 0 bases clipped from V and 2 bases from J, the junction kept 3 bases outside the gene matches. The CDR3 loop spans 15 amino acids. The germline V gene has CDR1 SGHNT and CDR2 YYREEE (reference sequence). This CDR3 reads CASSLGLAGPYEQYF. CDR3 sequence (DNA): TGTGCCAGCAGCTTGGGGCTAGCGGGACCCTACGAGCAGTACTTC. Drawing the rest from reference TRBV5-4 and TRBJ2-7, the complete variable domain is ETGVTQSPTHLIKTRGQQVTLRCSSQSGHNTVSWYQQALGQGPQFIFQYYREEENGRGNFPPRFSGLQFPNYSSELNVNALELDDSALYLCASSLGLAGPYEQYFGPGTRLTVT.

The chain combines TRBV2 with TRBJ2-1; 8 bases match TRBD2. The V gene end was trimmed by 4 bases and the J gene end by 6 bases; junction bases not matched to a gene: 5. CDR1 SNHLY and CDR2 FYNNEI come from the germline V gene. CDR3 size: 14 residues. CDR3 sequence: CASSAAGGPNEQFF. CDR3 DNA sequence: TGTGCCAGCAGTGCGGCGGGGGGACCCAATGAGCAGTTCTTC.

This clone was recorded only once. V gene TRBV9 combines with J gene TRBJ2-5, with a possible D match to TRBD2 (5 bases). The end of the DNA fits TRBJ2-7 better, so the J call may be wrong. This CDR3 has 15 residues. Germline V gives CDR1 SGDLS, CDR2 YYNGEE. CDR3 in amino acids: CASSPGVLSGDEQYF. DNA for the CDR3: TGTGCCAGCAGCCCCGGAGTATTAAGCGGAGACGAGCAGTACTTC.

This clone was found once. CDR3 loop: CASSPETISNQPQHF. The DNA of the CDR3 is TGTGCCAGCTCACCGGAAACAATTAGCAATCAGCCCCAGCATTTT. The chain links TRBV18 to TRBJ1-5; D gene unclear. This CDR3 is 15 amino acids long. The germline gives CDR1 KGHSH, CDR2 LQKENI. Between the trimmed V and J ends, which lost 3 bases and 0 bases, there was a span of 9 bases. The whole variable domain, filled in from reference TRBV18 and TRBJ1-5, reads NAGVMQNPRHLVRRRGQEARLRCSPMKGHSHVYWYRQLPEEGLKFMVYLQKENIIDESGMPKERFSAEFPKEGPSILRIQQVVRGDSAAYFCASSPETISNQPQHFGDGTRLSIL.

The chain has TRBV19 and TRBJ2-7, with 8 bases that match TRBD1. Germline V gene lookup returns CDR1 LNHDA and CDR2 SQIVND (reference sequence). V was pared by 1 base and J by 6 bases, with 2 bases of the junction left unmatched. The CDR3 has 13 residues. In nucleotides, the CDR3 is TGTGCCAGTAGTATAGGACAGGGGCTCGAGCAGTACTTC. Translation: CASSIGQGLEQYF.

This chain joins TRBV19 and TRBJ1-6, with D tentatively TRBD1 (6 bases). CDR1 is LNHDA and CDR2 is SQIVND in the germline V gene (reference sequence). The CDR3 length is 14 residues. Deletions cut 6 bases from V and 16 bases from J, with 22 bases between. The CDR3 spells CASRSDRMGGSLHF. CDR3 in DNA: TGTGCCAGTAGATCGGACAGAATGGGTGGGTCGCTCCACTTT.

This rearrangement joins TRBV25-1 to TRBJ1-2; D gene ambiguous. This CDR3 comprises 12 residues. Germline-derived CDR1 and CDR2 are MGHDK and SYGVNS. Between the trimmed V and J ends, which lost 5 bases and 8 bases, there was a span of 12 bases. The CDR3 sequence: CASSPYPGGYTF. CDR3 nucleotide sequence: TGTGCCAGCAGTCCATACCCCGGCGGCTACACCTTC.

The rearrangement joins TRBV19 to TRBJ2-3; the match to TRBD2 covers 8 bases. The CDR3 sequence is 17 residues long. V lost 7 bases and J lost 3; bases outside the gene matches: 15. The germline V gene encodes CDR1 LNHDA and CDR2 SQIVND (reference sequence). The CDR3 loop is CASTPARTSFGTDTQYF. The CDR3, as DNA: TGTGCCAGTACCCCAGCCCGGACTAGCTTCGGGACAGATACGCAGTATTTT.

The chain recombines TRBV7-9 with TRBJ2-1; TRBD2 aligns across 9 bases. The CDR3 is 15 residues long. The trim removed 4 bases at V and 8 bases at J, leaving 9 bases unmatched. From germline, CDR1 is SEHNR and CDR2 FQNEAQ (reference sequence). The CDR3 nucleotides are TGTGCCAGCAGCTATTATAGCGGGAGTAAGGATGAGCAGTTCTTC. It codes for CASSYYSGSKDEQFF.

This clone was found once. The chain recombines TRBV30 with TRBJ2-7; 9 bases line up with TRBD2. The V segment lost 5 bases and the J segment 4 bases; nucleotides outside the gene matches: 9. The CDR3 is 14 residues long. Per the germline V gene, CDR1 is GTSNPN and CDR2 is SVGIG (reference sequence). This chain's CDR3 is CAWQRSSGTYEQYF. The CDR3 bases are TGTGCCTGGCAGCGGTCTAGCGGGACTTACGAGCAGTACTTC.

The rearrangement joins TRBV7-2 to TRBJ2-3; TRBD1 or TRBD2 may be the D gene (7 bases each). V was clipped by 4 bases and J by 9 bases, with 17 bases between them. The CDR3 runs to 14 residues. Germline V lookup: CDR1 SGHTA, CDR2 FQGNSA. This CDR3 is CASSSWEGRGTQYF. Written as DNA, the CDR3 is TGTGCCAGCAGCTCCTGGGAGGGCAGGGGGACGCAGTATTTT.

The V call is TRBV28, the J call TRBJ2-7; 10 nucleotides match TRBD1. This CDR3 has 16 amino acids. Germline CDR1 reads MDHEN; CDR2 reads SYDVKM. V gave up 6 bases and J gave up 1 base; unmatched junction bases: 9. The CDR3 sequence: CASSRSGTGASYEQYF. CDR3 sequence (DNA): TGTGCCAGCAGCAGATCTGGGACAGGGGCTTCCTACGAGCAGTACTTC.

The CDR3 DNA is TGTGCCAGCAGCTTAGCCGCTAGCGGGGGGTTAATGACCCAGTACTTC. This codes for CASSLAASGGLMTQYF. The genes are TRBV11-2 and TRBJ2-5, with 11 nucleotides matching TRBD2. Per germline, CDR1 SGHAT and CDR2 FQNNGV. J gave up 7 bases and V 1 base, and 8 bases lay outside the gene matches. The CDR3 loop spans 16 amino acids.

The V gene is TRBV2, the J gene TRBJ2-2; 13 bases are shared with TRBD2. V gave up 6 bases and J gave up 1 base; unmatched junction bases: 8. The germline CDR1 and CDR2 sequences are SNHLY and FYNNEI. The CDR3 length is 18 residues. CDR3 amino acids: CASRLTSGGAQNTGELFF. The CDR3 DNA reads TGTGCCAGCAGGCTAACTAGCGGGGGGGCCCAGAACACCGGGGAGCTGTTTTTT. Based on the CDR3 plus reference TRBV2 and TRBJ2-2, the full variable domain is EPEVTQTPSHQVTQMGQEVILRCVPISNHLYFYWYRQILGQKVEFLVSFYNNEISEKSEIFDDQFSVERPDGSNFTLKIRSTKLEDSAMYFCASRLTSGGAQNTGELFFGEGSRLTVL.

This clone was detected a few times. The rearrangement joins TRBV7-9 to TRBJ2-5; D is possibly TRBD2 (6 bases). V was cut by 8 bases and J by 1 base, with 8 bases left in between. Germline V CDR1 and CDR2: SEHNR, FQNEAQ (reference sequence). The CDR3 has 12 amino acids. CDR3 region: CASSRGQETQYF. CDR3 sequence (DNA): TGTGCCAGCTCGCGGGGCCAAGAGACCCAGTACTTC.

V usage is TRBV11-1 and J usage is TRBJ2-1, with 7 bases that match TRBD2. The V segment lost 2 bases and the J segment 6 bases; nucleotides outside the gene matches: 7. The CDR3 contains 15 residues. Per germline, CDR1 SGHAT and CDR2 FQDESV (reference sequence). The CDR3 loop is CASSLRGEAFNEQFF. The CDR3 nucleotides read TGTGCCAGCAGCTTACGGGGGGAGGCTTTCAATGAGCAGTTCTTC.

CDR3 nucleotides: TGTGCCAGCAGCTTAGGCGGGACTACGCCCGGGGAGCTGTTTTTT. It codes for CASSLGGTTPGELFF. The chain is built from TRBV7-3 and TRBJ2-2, with 7 bases lining up with TRBD2. Germline V gene sequence: CDR1 SGHTA, CDR2 FQGTGA. V gave up 2 bases and J gave up 6 bases; unmatched junction bases: 6. The CDR3 has 15 amino acids.

The chain is built from TRBV7-2 and TRBJ2-4; 10 nucleotides match TRBD2. Germline V gene sequence: CDR1 SGHTA, CDR2 FQGNSA. The CDR3 runs 19 residues. V lost 5 bases and J lost 0; bases outside the gene matches: 13. The CDR3: CASSQTSIAGGVAKNIQYF. The CDR3 region has the DNA TGTGCCAGCAGCCAAACTTCGATAGCGGGAGGAGTAGCCAAAAACATTCAGTACTTC.

This clone was counted only a few times. The chain is built from TRBV4-3 and TRBJ1-6; 7 bases are shared with TRBD1. V lost 4 bases to trimming and J lost 10 bases; unmatched junction nucleotides: 7. Germline values: CDR1 LGHNA, CDR2 YSLEER. The CDR3 runs 14 residues. CDR3 sequence (DNA): TGCGCCAGCAGCCGGGAAGGGGGCCGATCACCCCTCCACTTT. This sequence encodes CASSREGGRSPLHF.

The J gene is TRBJ2-5, the V gene TRBV5-1, with 10 bases lining up with TRBD2. The CDR3 spans 17 residues. V shed 0 bases and J 3 bases; nucleotides not matched to a gene: 8. The germline V gene encodes CDR1 SGHRS and CDR2 YFSETQ. This CDR3 is CASSLASGGIGKETQYF. Written as DNA, the CDR3 is TGCGCCAGCAGCTTGGCTAGCGGGGGAATAGGGAAAGAGACCCAGTACTTC.

In regard to this clone: One junction end does not reproduce the germline sequence, and a read error may be involved. The chain has TRBV9 and TRBJ2-2; D is perhaps TRBD1 (5 bases). Germline CDR1 reads SGDLS; CDR2 reads YYNGEE. This CDR3 region has 15 residues. This CDR3 is CASSVRSGNSGELFF. In DNA form, the CDR3 reads TGTGCCAGCAGCGTTAGGTCAGGGAACTCCGGGGAGCTGTTTTTT. The full variable domain, in which reference TRBV9 and TRBJ2-2 provide the parts outside the CDR3, is DSGVTQTPKHLITATGQRVTLRCSPRSGDLSVYWYQQSLDQGLQFLIQYYNGEERAKGNILERFSAQQFPDLHSELNLSSLELGDSALYFCASSVRSGNSGELFFGEGSRLTVL.

The chain has TRBV5-1 and TRBJ2-1; TRBD1 matches at 10 bases. Trimming took 3 bases from V and 7 from J; bases not matched to a gene: 10. CDR3 length: 16 residues. Germline lookup yields CDR1 SGHRS and CDR2 YFSETQ. CDR3 nucleotides: TGCGCCAGCAGCTGGACGGGACAGGGGAATAGTAATGAGCAGTTCTTC. This encodes CASSWTGQGNSNEQFF.

V gene TRBV5-5 combines with J gene TRBJ2-7; 7 bases map to TRBD1. The CDR3 has 15 amino acids. J gave up 0 bases and V 7 bases, and 10 bases lay outside the gene matches. The germline gives CDR1 SGHKS, CDR2 YYEKEE (reference sequence). The CDR3 DNA reads TGTGCCAGCGCTACCACCGGGACAGTCTCCTACGAGCAGTACTTC. Its protein is CASATTGTVSYEQYF.

The DNA for the CDR3 is TGTGCCAGCAGCTTATACCCCAATCAGCCCCAGCATTTT. Residues: CASSLYPNQPQHF. The V call is TRBV7-3, the J call TRBJ1-5, with D unclear. Germline loops: CDR1 SGHTA, CDR2 FQGTGA. Trimming shortened V by 2 bases and J by 3 bases, and 5 bases separated the two germline ends. This CDR3 comprises 13 residues.

This clone appeared a single time. As DNA, the CDR3 is TGTGCCAGCAGTGAGGGTCCCCCCGGGGCTGAAGCTTTCTTT. This translates into CASSEGPPGAEAFF. V usage is TRBV25-1 and J usage is TRBJ1-1, with D unresolved. The CDR3 length is 14 residues. The germline V and J ends were trimmed by 3 bases and 6 bases, with 14 bases remaining between them. CDR1 MGHDK and CDR2 SYGVNS come from the germline V gene.